This TCR beta chain was retrieved from a study of graft-versus-host responses after intestinal transplantation. About this clone: What it binds is not known. The conserved closing phenylalanine or tryptophan is absent in this CDR3, likely reflecting a read error. The limits of the CDR3 on the DNA are not certain, so only TCRdb's listed CDR3 is given.

Here immunoSEQ multiplex PCR was the method, and the copy in TCRdb shows in-frame clones only, minus some. The sample holds approximately 100,000 clones, roughly 84% seen once. Germline V gene lookup returns CDR1 MNHEY and CDR2 SVGAGI. The CDR3 is 9 residues long, counting both termini. Notes on the study in general: GvH clones appeared in recipient marrow, some first in ileum or blood.

This TCR was sampled from a human donor who received an intestinal transplant. This specimen was unstimulated CD4+ T cells sorted from spleen or lymph node cells, taken before intestinal transplant. V and J are TRBV6-5 and TRBJ2-7. The CDR3 loop is CASTHSHAD.